One sample yielded the 22 T cell receptor beta chains listed below, sequenced in a study of T-cell memory formation after mild COVID-19. TCRdb ran MiXCR on the 5' RACE reads and lists one entry per CDR3 protein. The sample includes 400,000 or so distinct CDR3 sequences, roughly 20% of them seen just once. Sequencing used PBMCs or a T cell subset sorted from them (not recorded which). Receptors were obtained from an adult woman who had mild COVID-19 (a few samples of this study predate the infection). Cell type and time point are not known.

In this sample, this clonotype turned up a few times. V is TRBV5-1 and J is TRBJ2-3; 15 nucleotides line up with TRBD2. The CDR3 runs 15 residues. V lost 4 bases and J lost 5; bases outside the gene matches: 2. In germline, CDR1 is SGHRS, CDR2 YFSETQ. DNA of the CDR3: TGCGCCAGCAGCCCGGGACTAGCGGGAGGAGATACGCAGTATTTT. This sequence encodes CASSPGLAGGDTQYF.

On this clonotype itself: This could be a read error, since a much larger clone is one nucleotide away. This chain uses TRBV5-1 with TRBJ2-1; 9 nucleotides line up with TRBD1. The CDR3 consists of 16 residues. Per germline, CDR1 SGHRS and CDR2 YFSETQ. The CDR3 loop is CDSSPDPGQGYNEQFF. In DNA, the CDR3 is TGCGACAGCAGCCCGGATCCGGGACAGGGATACAATGAGCAGTTCTTC.

The chain is built from TRBV20-1 and TRBJ2-1; TRBD2 is a possible D gene (6 bases). V lost 5 bases to trimming and J lost 5 bases, with 22 bases between them. Per germline, CDR1 DFQATT and CDR2 SNEGSKA (reference sequence). The CDR3 runs to 16 residues. In nucleotides, the CDR3 is TGCAGTGCTCTTATCCCGGGACTCCGAGGAGACAATGAGCAGTTCTTC. The encoded protein is CSALIPGLRGDNEQFF.

A few counts support this clonotype. The DNA of the CDR3 is TGTGCCAGCAGCGCAGACAGGGACCAAGAGACCCAGTACTTC. As protein: CASSADRDQETQYF. This rearrangement joins TRBV7-9 to TRBJ2-5; TRBD1 matches at 7 bases. Losses at the gene ends were 5 bases for V and 0 bases for J; bases not matched to a gene: 3. The germline V gene encodes CDR1 SEHNR and CDR2 FQNEAQ (reference sequence). This CDR3 region has 14 residues.

The J gene is TRBJ1-5, the V gene TRBV2; D uncertain. Germline V gene sequence: CDR1 SNHLY, CDR2 FYNNEI. The CDR3 loop spans 15 amino acids. The germline V and J ends were trimmed by 5 bases and 1 base, with 12 bases remaining between them. CDR3 protein: CASSTSLRSNQPQHF. The CDR3, as DNA: TGTGCCAGCAGTACAAGCCTCCGCAGCAATCAGCCCCAGCATTTT. The full variable domain, its missing parts supplied by reference TRBV2 and TRBJ1-5, is EPEVTQTPSHQVTQMGQEVILRCVPISNHLYFYWYRQILGQKVEFLVSFYNNEISEKSEIFDDQFSVERPDGSNFTLKIRSTKLEDSAMYFCASSTSLRSNQPQHFGDGTRLSIL.

This clonotype appeared a few times. This chain connects TRBV9 to TRBJ2-7; D is undetermined. The V end lost 4 bases, the J end lost 0 bases, and 8 bases lay between the germline ends. The germline V gene has CDR1 SGDLS and CDR2 YYNGEE. The CDR3 is 13 residues long. CDR3 in DNA: TGTGCCAGCAGCAGTCCCTACTCCTACGAGCAGTACTTC. This sequence encodes CASSSPYSYEQYF. The variable domain in full, completed from reference TRBV9 and TRBJ2-7, reads DSGVTQTPKHLITATGQRVTLRCSPRSGDLSVYWYQQSLDQGLQFLIQYYNGEERAKGNILERFSAQQFPDLHSELNLSSLELGDSALYFCASSSPYSYEQYFGPGTRLTVT.

The chain recombines TRBV9 with TRBJ2-7; maybe TRBD1 (6 bases). This CDR3 contains 16 residues. Germline lookup yields CDR1 SGDLS and CDR2 YYNGEE. V dropped 4 bases and J dropped 0 bases, with 17 bases sitting between them. For the CDR3, the DNA is TGTGCCAGCAGCCCCTCCGGACAGCGGAGCTCCTACGAGCAGTACTTC. Translation: CASSPSGQRSSYEQYF.

This clonotype was seen a handful of times. V usage is TRBV5-5 and J usage is TRBJ2-3; D gene unclear. V was shortened by 3 bases and J by 4 bases, with 9 bases between the two germline ends. CDR3 length equals 13 residues. Germline values: CDR1 SGHKS, CDR2 YYEKEE (reference sequence). As DNA, the CDR3 is TGTGCCAGCAGCTCCTCAGCCGCAGATACGCAGTATTTT. The encoded protein is CASSSSAADTQYF.

This clonotype was seen only a few times. The chain joins TRBV12-3 or TRBV12-4 to TRBJ2-7; 10 nucleotides match TRBD2. The CDR3 contains 15 residues. The J segment lost 1 base and the V segment lost 5 bases, leaving 5 bases of the junction unmatched. CDR3 coding DNA: TGTGCCAGCAGTGGACTAGCGGAACTTTCCTACGAGCAGTACTTC. Protein product: CASSGLAELSYEQYF.

This chain joins TRBV12-3 or TRBV12-4 and TRBJ2-1; 11 bases align to TRBD2. Trimming cost V 5 bases and J 7 bases; bases outside gene matches: 10. This CDR3 spans 16 amino acids. CDR3 coding DNA: TGTGCCAGCAGTCCATTAGCGGGAGGGCCTCATAATGAGCAGTTCTTC. Translation: CASSPLAGGPHNEQFF.

This clonotype was counted only a few times. This chain connects TRBV27 to TRBJ1-1, with D tentatively TRBD1 (6 bases). CDR3 length: 16 amino acids. Per the germline V gene, CDR1 is MNHEY and CDR2 is SMNVEV (reference sequence). Trimming took off 3 bases at V and 5 bases at J, with 19 bases between the two ends. DNA for the CDR3: TGTGCCAGCAGTTTTGGCAGGGGAGGAAGGGGGACTGAAGCTTTCTTT. The encoded protein is CASSFGRGGRGTEAFF.

The chain has TRBV12-3 or TRBV12-4 and TRBJ2-1, with TRBD1 matching 9 bases. Trimming cost V 4 bases and J 4 bases; bases outside gene matches: 8. This CDR3 is built from 16 residues. The CDR3 region has the DNA TGTGCCAGCAGTTCGCACACAGGGGGCGATTACAATGAGCAGTTCTTC. Its translation: CASSSHTGGDYNEQFF.

This clonotype came up a few times. The chain has TRBV7-3 and TRBJ2-1; TRBD2 agrees at 9 bases. Germline CDR1 and CDR2: SGHTA and FQGTGA. V was pared by 5 bases and J by 7 bases, with 12 bases of the junction left unmatched. The CDR3 is 16 amino acids. CDR3 region: CASSQGGGGAGNEQFF. CDR3 DNA sequence: TGTGCCAGCAGCCAAGGAGGCGGGGGGGCCGGAAATGAGCAGTTCTTC.

This chain uses TRBV27 with TRBJ1-5; possible D gene TRBD1, 5 bases. CDR1 MNHEY and CDR2 SMNVEV come from the germline V gene (reference sequence). V lost 6 bases to trimming and J lost 3 bases, with 12 bases between them. The CDR3 spans 14 residues. This CDR3 is CASSLTETNQPQHF. DNA of the CDR3: TGTGCCAGCAGCCTGACAGAGACCAATCAGCCCCAGCATTTT.

The chain has TRBV7-2 and TRBJ2-2, with D uncertain. This CDR3 contains 13 residues. Germline CDR1 reads SGHTA; CDR2 reads FQGNSA. Between the trimmed V and J ends, which lost 1 base and 6 bases, there was a span of 6 bases. The DNA for the CDR3 is TGTGCCAGCAGCTTAGAGATTGCCGGGGAGCTGTTTTTT. It is translated as CASSLEIAGELFF.

This clonotype was observed a few times. V is TRBV20-1 and J is TRBJ1-1; 7 bases agree with TRBD1. This CDR3 is built from 14 residues. The junction had 10 bases not matched to a gene; V was cut back by 4 bases and J by 5 bases. The germline CDR1 and CDR2 sequences are DFQATT and SNEGSKA (reference sequence). The CDR3 is CSATRPQGTTEAFF. Here the CDR3 DNA reads TGCAGTGCTACACGACCACAGGGGACAACTGAAGCTTTCTTT.

In this sample, this clonotype turned up a few times. This chain joins TRBV5-1 and TRBJ1-5, with D perhaps TRBD1 (5 bases). Trimming took 4 bases from V and 6 from J, leaving 14 bases between them. The CDR3 totals 14 residues. Germline values: CDR1 SGHRS, CDR2 YFSETQ. For the CDR3, the DNA is TGCGCCAGCAGCGAACGGGACCCGGGTCAGCCCCAGCATTTT. Translation: CASSERDPGQPQHF.

The chain employs TRBV20-1 and TRBJ2-7; D is perhaps TRBD1 (5 bases). CDR1 and CDR2 (germline): DFQATT, SNEGSKA (reference sequence). CDR3 size: 15 residues. Trimming pared 2 bases from V and 0 bases from J, leaving 14 bases between. The CDR3 DNA is TGCAGTGCTAGAATTTTAGGACACGGCTCCTACGAGCAGTACTTC. Its translation: CSARILGHGSYEQYF.

This clonotype was seen a handful of times. The gene calls are TRBV6-6 and TRBJ1-1; D gene ambiguous. Trimming took off 2 bases at V and 1 base at J, with 20 bases between the two ends. The CDR3 length is 18 residues. CDR1 MNHNY and CDR2 SVGAGI come from the germline V gene (reference sequence). CDR3: CASSYLPFSTSKNTEAFF. CDR3 DNA sequence: TGTGCCAGCAGTTACCTCCCGTTCTCTACGTCGAAGAACACTGAAGCTTTCTTT.

This chain joins TRBV20-1 and TRBJ2-7; 7 bases match TRBD2. The junction had 7 bases not matched to a gene; V was cut back by 6 bases and J by 8 bases. There are 11 residues in the CDR3. Germline lookup yields CDR1 DFQATT and CDR2 SNEGSKA (reference sequence). The CDR3 region has the DNA TGCAGTGCGGGGAGGGCTACGCAGCAGTACTTC. Amino acid sequence: CSAGRATQQYF.

This clonotype was observed a handful of times. This chain joins TRBV20-1 and TRBJ2-7, with 8 bases that match TRBD1. The CDR3 is 15 amino acids. CDR1 and CDR2 from the germline V gene are DFQATT and SNEGSKA (reference sequence). The J segment lost 4 bases and the V segment lost 6 bases, leaving 14 bases of the junction unmatched. CDR3 loop: CSAGARDRSGYEQYF. The CDR3 DNA sequence: TGCAGTGCAGGGGCTAGGGACAGGAGTGGATACGAGCAGTACTTC.

The gene calls are TRBV7-2 and TRBJ2-1, with 9 bases matching TRBD2. Germline values: CDR1 SGHTA, CDR2 FQGNSA. J gave up 9 bases and V 8 bases, and 11 bases lay outside the gene matches. The CDR3 extends over 14 amino acids. The CDR3 DNA is TGTGCCAGCCTCGGGACTAGCTTATCCAGTGAGCAGTTCTTC. Amino acids: CASLGTSLSSEQFF. The variable domain in full, with the rest retrieved from reference TRBV7-2 and TRBJ2-1, is GAGVSQSPSNKVTEKGKDVELRCDPISGHTALYWYRQSLGQGLEFLIYFQGNSAPDKSGLPSDRFSAERTGGSVSTLTIQRTQQEDSAVYLCASLGTSLSSEQFFGPGTRLTVL.